This T cell receptor (beta chain) was sequenced in a study of early T cells in non-severe SARS-CoV-2 infection. cDNA molecules, individually, were tagged with unique molecular identifiers. TCRdb reanalysed the 5' RACE reads using MiXCR and keeps one entry per CDR3 protein. The sample lists tens of thousands of distinct CDR3 sequences, around 7% occurring once. The germline V gene has CDR1 MNHEY and CDR2 SMNVEV (reference sequence). The V end lost 5 bases, the J end lost 4 bases, and 17 bases lay between the germline ends. The CDR3 consists of 15 residues. The chain recombines TRBV27 with TRBJ1-2; maybe TRBD1 (5 bases). Specimen: whole blood. The TCR sequence derives from an adult who was a healthcare worker with PCR-confirmed SARS-CoV-2 infection or an uninfected control (not recorded which). For the CDR3, the DNA is TGTGCCAGCAGTGGCCGTGGAGGAGGGGTCTATGGCTACACCTTC. It is translated as CASSGRGGGVYGYTF.